Listed below are T cell receptor beta chains from one sample, sequenced in a study of T cell changes during pregnancy in multiple sclerosis. The assay was immunoSEQ multiplex PCR, and TCRdb's table has in-frame clones only and misses some. The sample holds over 90,000 clones, 80% to 95% seen once. Sample: peripheral blood, taken after pregnancy. Receptor source: a female donor with multiple sclerosis, enrolled in a pregnancy study. The CDR3 runs from the conserved cysteine through the conserved F or W. Fields, in order: CDR3 length, clone size, D gene, V gene, J gene, CDR3 protein, CDR3 DNA. D genes are given only for firm matches. The size field is filled for only some rows; it gives once, few, many or a size class.

17,.,.,TRBV7-9,TRBJ1-3,CASSLANQGMIGNTIYF,TGTGCCAGCAGCTTAGCGAATCAGGGGATGATTGGAAACACCATATATTTT
17,medium-sized,TRBD2,TRBV7-9,TRBJ2-1,CASSPGRLAGGYNEQFF,TGTGCCAGCAGCCCCGGTCGGCTAGCGGGAGGCTACAATGAGCAGTTCTTC
16,.,TRBD1,TRBV28,TRBJ1-1,CASSLSATGGSREAFF,TGTGCCAGCAGTTTAAGCGCCACAGGGGGCAGTCGCGAAGCTTTCTTT
17,.,TRBD2,TRBV7-8,TRBJ2-7,CASSLAWVGLADYEQYF,TGTGCCAGCAGCTTAGCGTGGGTGGGACTAGCGGATTACGAGCAGTACTTC
11,.,.,TRBV5-6,TRBJ2-5,CASSFLETQYF,TGTGCCAGCAGCTTCCTGGAGACCCAGTACTTC
13,.,.,TRBV19,TRBJ2-5,CASSPLAEETQYF,TGTGCCAGTAGTCCCCTGGCGGAAGAGACCCAGTACTTC
16,once,TRBD2,TRBV6-6,TRBJ2-7,CASSTSSGRSRYEQYF,TGTGCCAGCAGTACGTCTAGCGGGAGGTCTCGGTACGAGCAGTACTTC
16,.,.,TRBV6-6,TRBJ1-5,CASSQEGGLGNQPQHF,TGTGCCAGCAGCCAAGAGGGGGGGCTCGGGAATCAGCCCCAGCATTTT
17,.,TRBD1,TRBV9,TRBJ2-1,CASSVRGGGQSVNEQFF,TGTGCCAGCAGCGTCCGGGGTGGGGGACAGAGCGTCAATGAGCAGTTCTTC
13,.,.,TRBV6-5,TRBJ2-1,CASTSPGGNEQFF,TGTGCCAGCACCTCCCCAGGAGGAAATGAGCAGTTCTTC
14,.,.,TRBV28,TRBJ1-5,CASSLIVRSQPQHF,TGTGCCAGCAGTTTAATAGTTAGAAGTCAGCCCCAGCATTTT
16,.,TRBD1,TRBV5-1,TRBJ1-2,CASSLNRGQSGNGYTF,TGCGCCAGCAGCTTGAATAGGGGGCAAAGTGGTAATGGCTACACCTTC
15,once,.,TRBV6-1,TRBJ2-3,CASSEDGRSTDTQYF,TGTGCCAGCAGTGAAGATGGGAGGAGCACAGATACGCAGTATTTT
11,.,TRBD1,TRBV9,TRBJ1-2,CASEGALGYTF,TGTGCCAGCGAGGGGGCTCTCGGCTACACCTTC
13,.,.,TRBV27,TRBJ2-7,CASSPGLLYEQYF,TGTGCCAGCAGTCCCGGACTACTGTACGAGCAGTACTTC
13,.,.,TRBV6-5,TRBJ1-1,CASRSLVNTEAFF,TGTGCCAGCAGGAGTCTGGTGAACACTGAAGCTTTCTTT